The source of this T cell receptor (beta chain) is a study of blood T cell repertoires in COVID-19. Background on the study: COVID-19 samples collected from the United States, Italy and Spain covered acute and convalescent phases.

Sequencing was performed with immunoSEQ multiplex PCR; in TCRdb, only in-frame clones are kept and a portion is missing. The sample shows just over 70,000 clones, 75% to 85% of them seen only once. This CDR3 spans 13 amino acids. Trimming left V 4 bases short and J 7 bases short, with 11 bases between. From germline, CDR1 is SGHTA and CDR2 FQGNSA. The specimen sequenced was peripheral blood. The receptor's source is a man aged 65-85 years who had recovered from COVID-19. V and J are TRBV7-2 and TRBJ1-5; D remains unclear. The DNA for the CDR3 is TGTGCCAGCAGCTCGGAGGTTCGCCAGCCCCAGCATTTT. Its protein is CASSSEVRQPQHF. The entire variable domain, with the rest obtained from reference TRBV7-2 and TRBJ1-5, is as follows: GAGVSQSPSNKVTEKGKDVELRCDPISGHTALYWYRQSLGQGLEFLIYFQGNSAPDKSGLPSDRFSAERTGGSVSTLTIQRTQQEDSAVYLCASSSEVRQPQHFGDGTRLSIL.